What follows describes a single T cell receptor beta chain. The data were obtained in a study of T cells in Graves' hyperthyroidism and ophthalmopathy. Germline lookup yields CDR1 SQVTM and CDR2 ANQGSEA. This CDR3 comprises 15 residues. V was cut by 7 bases and J by 5 bases, with 20 bases left in between. Hyperthyroidism patients were newly diagnosed, had disease duration under 2 months, and were aged 18 to 65 years. Exclusion criteria comprised uncontrolled infection, other autoimmune disease, pregnancy or lactation. Blood dates from first hyperthyroidism diagnosis, before any ophthalmopathy symptoms. From RNA transcripts, TCR beta CDR3 regions were amplified. The primer set for the first-round RT-PCR of the TCR CDR3 was HTBI. TCRdb called the multiplex PCR reads again in MiXCR, with one record for every CDR3 protein. The table shows fewer than 450,000 distinct CDR3 sequences, with roughly 15% occurring only once.

The sample was blood. The rearrangement uses TRBV29-1 and TRBJ2-2; TRBD1 or TRBD2 may be the D gene (5 bases each). The clonotype originates from a woman under 40 with Graves' hyperthyroidism that later progressed to Graves' ophthalmopathy. For the CDR3, the DNA is TGCAGCGGAGAAGAGGGCACCAGGGAAACCGGGGAGCTGTTTTTT. This translates into CSGEEGTRETGELFF.